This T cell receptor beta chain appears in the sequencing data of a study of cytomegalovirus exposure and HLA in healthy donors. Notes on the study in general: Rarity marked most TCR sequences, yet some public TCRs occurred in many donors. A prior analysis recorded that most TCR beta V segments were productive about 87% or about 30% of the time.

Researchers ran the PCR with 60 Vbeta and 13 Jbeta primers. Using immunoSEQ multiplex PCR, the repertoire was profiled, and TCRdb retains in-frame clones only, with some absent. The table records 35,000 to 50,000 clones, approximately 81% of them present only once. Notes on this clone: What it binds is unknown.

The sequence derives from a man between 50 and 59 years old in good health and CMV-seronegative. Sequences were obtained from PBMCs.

Here the CDR3 reads CAISTAGGAKETQYF. The CDR3 DNA follows: TGTGCCATCAGTACAGCGGGGGGGGCGAAAGAGACCCAGTACTTC. J is TRBJ2-5 and V is TRBV10-3; 10 positions match TRBD2. Germline loops: CDR1 ENHRY, CDR2 SYGVKD. The CDR3 contains 15 residues. Trimming cost V 5 bases and J 3 bases; bases outside gene matches: 6.